This TCR beta chain was obtained from a study of blood T cell repertoires in COVID-19. Study overall: Sites across the United States, Italy and Spain contributed samples from acute and convalescent COVID-19. The cDNA or gDNA used as material had been derived from T cells, B-cell-depleted T cells, or PBMCs.

Germline values: CDR1 ENHRY, CDR2 SYGVKD. This CDR3 comprises 16 residues. V was clipped by 2 bases and J by 4 bases; unmatched bases: 7. Per the original methods: Amplified reference gene primers provided the basis for estimating nucleated cell counts. TCRdb keeps only in-frame clones here, not all; method: immunoSEQ multiplex PCR. Clonal size and the V and J genes are those of that table, whereas D and trimming came from the DNA. The sample includes 150,000 to 200,000 clones, less than 85% of them seen just once. Sequencing input: peripheral blood. V is TRBV10-3 and J is TRBJ2-5, with 10 bases that match TRBD2. The sequence derives from an elderly woman with acute or convalescent COVID-19. CDR3 DNA: TGTGCCATCAGTGAGCCCCAGCGGGAGGGTCTAGAGACCCAGTACTTC. It specifies CAISEPQREGLETQYF.